Detailed here is one T cell receptor beta chain. Authors' methods: Researchers report that nucleated cell counts were estimated from reference gene primer amplification. Assay used: immunoSEQ multiplex PCR; TCRdb lists only in-frame clones, some missing. V and J calls plus clone size are reproduced from that table; the DNA served to infer D and trimming. The data show some 250,000 clones, around 88% seen once. This sample was included in a study of blood T cell repertoires in COVID-19. The CDR3 covers 14 residues. Per germline, CDR1 LGHDT and CDR2 YNNKEL (reference sequence). With V trimmed by 2 bases and J by 4 bases, 4 bases remained unmatched.

The chain links TRBV3-1 (or the pseudogene TRBV3-2) to TRBJ1-1; TRBD1 matches 7 bases. This clonotype was sampled from a man at least 80 years old with acute or convalescent COVID-19. What was sequenced was peripheral blood. The CDR3 here is CASSQLQGLTEAFF. In nucleotides, the CDR3 is TGTGCCAGCAGCCAATTACAGGGGCTCACTGAAGCTTTCTTT.